This TCR beta chain was sequenced during a study of response to subunit inactivated influenza vaccine. Findings of the study overall: Every seasonal influenza vaccination brings in few new T cells, the authors suggested.

MiXCR, applied by TCRdb to the RT-PCR reads, yields one record per CDR3 protein. The sample has hundreds of thousands of distinct CDR3 sequences; approximately 14% are singletons. Note on this clonotype: Its matching antigen is unknown.

The source is a man between 50 and 59 years old who received an inactivated influenza vaccine. The sample was PBMCs from blood, taken 11 to 12 days after vaccination.

CDR3 protein: CASSPKGLEQYF. Written as DNA, the CDR3 is TGTGCCAGCAGCCCGAAGGGACTCGAGCAGTACTTC. The chain recombines TRBV7-9 with TRBJ2-7; perhaps TRBD2 as D (6 bases). V was clipped by 5 bases and J by 6 bases, with 11 bases between them. Looked up from germline, CDR1 is SEHNR and CDR2 is FQNEAQ (reference sequence). CDR3 length: 12 amino acids.